Sequencing of this T cell receptor beta chain was carried out in a study of OX40 agonist ivuxolimab in advanced cancers. For context, the study as a whole: Ivuxolimab, which targeted the costimulatory receptor OX40 (CD134), was an agonistic, fully human IgG2 monoclonal antibody. The paper reports the monotherapy dose-escalation portion (N of about 50 patients) of the phase I ivuxolimab trial. The dose-escalation cohort was around 83% male with a mean age of about 58 years, ranging from about 23 to 85. Intravenous ivuxolimab was administered to patients every 2 weeks at six dose levels: 0.01, 0.1, 0.3, 1.5, 3 and 10 mg/kg. Of the roughly 50 dose-escalation patients, hepatocellular carcinoma was present in about 20, melanoma in some 15, renal cell carcinoma in 9 and head and neck cancer in 9. Prior anti-PD-1, anti-PD-L1 or anti-CTLA-4 therapy was permitted, and 40% of dose-escalation patients had received checkpoint inhibitors. Partial responses were achieved by three dose-escalation patients, of whom one had hepatocellular carcinoma and two had cutaneous melanoma. Peripheral TCRbeta sequencing was intended to test whether TCR sequence diversity was altered and clonal T-cell expansion was caused by ivuxolimab.

The trial excluded patients who had a history of autoimmune disease or were on systemic immunosuppression. Peripheral blood for TCR sequencing was drawn from every dose cohort at baseline, at cycle 4 day 1 and at cycle 7 day 1. The samples were taken from a phase I, first-in-human, multicenter, open-label dose-escalation trial of ivuxolimab. Adults with locally advanced or metastatic head and neck squamous cell, hepatocellular, melanoma or renal cell carcinoma were enrolled in the trial. Before TCR sequencing, CD4+ T cells and CD8+ T cells were sorted from peripheral blood as separate populations. Overall study results and their limits: Low levels of normalized T-cell clonal expansion were also shown by some nonresponding patients. At doses of 0.1 to 3.0 mg/kg, clonal expansion of both CD4+ and CD8+ T cells in blood was seen between baseline and week 6. In the 0.1-3.0 mg/kg groups, partial responders had among the lowest normalized peripheral clonal expansion, particularly in CD8+ T cells. After ivuxolimab, CD8+ T cells had more expanded clones than CD4+ T cells on average. The antigen specificity of the peripheral T cells that underwent clonal expansion was not determined.

Regarding this clone: No cognate antigen has been identified for it. No base quality values were provided; no much bigger clone lies one nucleotide off.

Genomic DNA was isolated from the sorted cells so that the TCRbeta CDR3 region could be sequenced. TCRbeta CDR3 regions were sequenced using the immunoSEQ Assay. TCRdb limited this immuneACCESS table to in-frame rearrangements with V and J called. A share of clones is missing; checked studies link under half to unresolved V genes, and the rest is unexplained. Within this sample are over 70,000 clones, with approximately 92% of them counted one time only. The top ten clones comprise under 0.25% of the sample. Spanning cysteine to phenylalanine, the CDR3 consists of 12 amino acids. The retained sequence is limited to the CDR3, 36 bases, with the frame set at the first base. V is reduced by 5 bases and J by 2 bases, leaving a spacing of 5 bases between them. From a lookup of the germline V gene, CDR1 and CDR2 are MDHEN and SYDVKM.

The chain employs TRBV28 and TRBJ2-3, with no D gene named confidently. This receptor was identified in an adult with an advanced solid tumor such as melanoma, head and neck, liver or kidney cancer. The input for sequencing was CD4+ or CD8+ T cells sorted from blood, taken in a trial of the OX40 agonist ivuxolimab. CDR3 reads: CASSPSTDTQYF. The DNA sequence reads TGTGCCAGCAGTCCCTCCACAGATACGCAGTATTTT.